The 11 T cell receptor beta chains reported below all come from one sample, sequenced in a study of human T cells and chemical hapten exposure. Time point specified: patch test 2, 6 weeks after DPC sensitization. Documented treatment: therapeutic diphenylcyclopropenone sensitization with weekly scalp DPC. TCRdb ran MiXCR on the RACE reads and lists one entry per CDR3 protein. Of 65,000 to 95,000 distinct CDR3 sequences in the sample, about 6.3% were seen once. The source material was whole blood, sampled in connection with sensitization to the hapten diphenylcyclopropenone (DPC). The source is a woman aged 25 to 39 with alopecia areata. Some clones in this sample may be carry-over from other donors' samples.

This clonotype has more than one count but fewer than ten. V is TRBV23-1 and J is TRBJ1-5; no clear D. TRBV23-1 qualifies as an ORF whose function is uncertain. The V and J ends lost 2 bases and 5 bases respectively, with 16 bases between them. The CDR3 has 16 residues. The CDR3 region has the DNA TGCGCCAGCAGTCAAAGTCTGGTTATCTATCATCAGCCCCAGCATTTT. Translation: CASSQSLVIYHQPQHF.

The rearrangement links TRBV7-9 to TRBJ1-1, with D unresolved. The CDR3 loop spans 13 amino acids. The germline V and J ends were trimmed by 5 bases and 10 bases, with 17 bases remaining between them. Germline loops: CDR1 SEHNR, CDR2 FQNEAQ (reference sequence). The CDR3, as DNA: TGTGCCAGCAGCCCGAATCACACCCTTGGAGCTTTCTTT. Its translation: CASSPNHTLGAFF.

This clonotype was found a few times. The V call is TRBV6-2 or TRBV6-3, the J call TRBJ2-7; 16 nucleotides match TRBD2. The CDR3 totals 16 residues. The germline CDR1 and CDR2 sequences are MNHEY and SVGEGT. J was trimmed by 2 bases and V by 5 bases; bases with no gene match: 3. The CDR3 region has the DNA TGTGCCAGCAGTCCGGGACTAGCGGGGGGGCCCTACGAGCAGTACTTC. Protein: CASSPGLAGGPYEQYF.

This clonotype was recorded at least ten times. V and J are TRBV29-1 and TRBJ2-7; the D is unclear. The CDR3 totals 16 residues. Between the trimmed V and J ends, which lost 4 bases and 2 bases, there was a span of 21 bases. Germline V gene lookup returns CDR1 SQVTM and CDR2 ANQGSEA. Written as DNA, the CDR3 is TGCAGCGTTGGGATCTGGCAGCCCGGGCCTACCTACGAGCAGTACTTC. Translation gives CSVGIWQPGPTYEQYF.

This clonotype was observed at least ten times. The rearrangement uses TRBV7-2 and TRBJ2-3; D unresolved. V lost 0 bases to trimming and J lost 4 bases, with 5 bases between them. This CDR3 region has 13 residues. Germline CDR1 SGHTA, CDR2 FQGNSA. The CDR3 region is CASSLASADTQYF. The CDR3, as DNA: TGTGCCAGCAGCTTAGCGTCGGCAGATACGCAGTATTTT.

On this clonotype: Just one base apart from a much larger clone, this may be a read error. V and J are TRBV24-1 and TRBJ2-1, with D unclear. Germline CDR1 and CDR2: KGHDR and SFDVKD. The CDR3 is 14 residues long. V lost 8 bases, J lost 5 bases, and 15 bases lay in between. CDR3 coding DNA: TGTGCCACCATTGGTAGTGGCAGCAACAATGAGCAGTTCTTC. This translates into CATIGSGSNNEQFF.

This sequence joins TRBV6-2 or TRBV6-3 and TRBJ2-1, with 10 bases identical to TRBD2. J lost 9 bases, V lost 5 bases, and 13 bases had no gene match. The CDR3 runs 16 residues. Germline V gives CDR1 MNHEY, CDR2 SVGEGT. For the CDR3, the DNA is TGTGCCAGCAGTGCCCCCGCTAGCGGGGGTAGAACTGAGCAGTTCTTC. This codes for CASSAPASGGRTEQFF.

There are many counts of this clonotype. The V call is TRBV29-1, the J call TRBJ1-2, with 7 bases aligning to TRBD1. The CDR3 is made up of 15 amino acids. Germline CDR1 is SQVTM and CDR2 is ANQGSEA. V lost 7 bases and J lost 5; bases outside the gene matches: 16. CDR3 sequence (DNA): TGCAGCGCCAAAAGACAGGGTGGATTTGGGTATGGCTACACCTTC. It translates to CSAKRQGGFGYGYTF.

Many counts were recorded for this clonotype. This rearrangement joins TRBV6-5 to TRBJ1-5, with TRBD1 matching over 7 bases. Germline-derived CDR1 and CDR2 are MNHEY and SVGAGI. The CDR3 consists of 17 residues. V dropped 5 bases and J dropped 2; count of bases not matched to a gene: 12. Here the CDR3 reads CASSRRTGRVGNQPQHF. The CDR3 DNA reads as TGTGCCAGCAGTAGAAGGACAGGTCGAGTCGGCAATCAGCCCCAGCATTTT.

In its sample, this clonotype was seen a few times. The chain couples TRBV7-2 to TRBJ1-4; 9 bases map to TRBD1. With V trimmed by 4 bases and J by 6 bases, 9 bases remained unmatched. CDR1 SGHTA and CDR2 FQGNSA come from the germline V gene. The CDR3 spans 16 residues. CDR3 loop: CASSWGTGGAYEKLFF. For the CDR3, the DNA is TGTGCCAGCAGCTGGGGAACAGGGGGCGCATATGAAAAACTGTTTTTT.

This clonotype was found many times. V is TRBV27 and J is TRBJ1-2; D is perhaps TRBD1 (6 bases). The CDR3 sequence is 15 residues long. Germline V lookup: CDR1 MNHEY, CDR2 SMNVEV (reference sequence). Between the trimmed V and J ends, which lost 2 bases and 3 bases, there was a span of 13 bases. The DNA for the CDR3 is TGTGCCAGCAGTTTAGTGGGACAAAGGGACTATGGCTACACCTTC. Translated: CASSLVGQRDYGYTF.